This passage covers 11 T cell receptor beta chains from one sample sequenced in a study of response to subunit inactivated influenza vaccine. TCRdb ran MiXCR on the RT-PCR reads and lists one entry per CDR3 protein. The data show hundreds of thousands of distinct CDR3 sequences, with roughly 10% seen just once and roughly 10% held by the top ten. The source was PBMCs from blood, collected on the day of vaccination. These receptors were collected from a man in his fifties who received an inactivated influenza vaccine.

The chain couples TRBV15 to TRBJ2-3; D not certain. Germline V lookup: CDR1 LNHNV, CDR2 YYDKDF (reference sequence). V lost 2 bases, J lost 6 bases, and 9 bases lay in between. The CDR3 contains 13 residues. The CDR3 DNA reads as TGTGCCACCAGCAGACGAAGGCAGGATACGCAGTATTTT. Translation: CATSRRRQDTQYF.

The chain has TRBV28 and TRBJ1-5; D perhaps matches TRBD1 (5 bases). The CDR3 has 11 amino acids. Germline V gene lookup returns CDR1 MDHEN and CDR2 SYDVKM. The CDR3 DNA is TGTGGAACAGGCGACGCAATCACGATGCATTTT. This gives the protein CGTGDAITMHF. The full variable domain, rest sourced from reference TRBV28 and TRBJ1-5, is DVKVTQSSRYLVKRTGEKVFLECVQDMDHENMFWYRQDPGLGLRLIYFSYDVKMKEKGDIPEGYSVSREKKERFSLILESASTNQTSMYLCGTGDAITMHFGDGTRLSIL.

CDR3 residues: CSADARLAEGSNEQFF. The CDR3 DNA reads as TGCAGTGCTGATGCGAGACTAGCGGAAGGATCCAATGAGCAGTTCTTC. The J gene is TRBJ2-1, the V gene TRBV20-1; TRBD2 matches at 9 bases. The CDR3 sequence is 16 residues long. Germline V gene sequence: CDR1 DFQATT, CDR2 SNEGSKA (reference sequence). V lost 5 bases to trimming and J lost 6 bases; unmatched junction nucleotides: 14.

The V gene is TRBV7-9, the J gene TRBJ2-2, with D possibly matching TRBD2 (5 bases). Germline V gene lookup returns CDR1 SEHNR and CDR2 FQNEAQ (reference sequence). This CDR3 is built from 14 residues. V gave up 5 bases and J gave up 6 bases, with 13 bases separating them. DNA of the CDR3: TGTGCCAGCAGCCCCGGACTCCTCTCCGGGGAGCTGTTTTTT. This encodes CASSPGLLSGELFF. The full variable domain, its missing parts supplied by reference TRBV7-9 and TRBJ2-2, is DTGVSQNPRHKITKRGQNVTFRCDPISEHNRLYWYRQTLGQGPEFLTYFQNEAQLEKSRLLSDRFSAERPKGSFSTLEIQRTEQGDSAMYLCASSPGLLSGELFFGEGSRLTVL.

The chain has TRBV2 and TRBJ2-5, with D unclear. The CDR3 runs 14 residues. Trimming took off 4 bases at V and 4 bases at J, with 13 bases between the two ends. Germline CDR1 is SNHLY and CDR2 is FYNNEI. The CDR3 spells CASSGASSIETQYF. CDR3 nucleotides: TGTGCCAGCAGTGGGGCCTCATCTATAGAGACCCAGTACTTC. The full variable domain, its missing parts supplied by reference TRBV2 and TRBJ2-5, is EPEVTQTPSHQVTQMGQEVILRCVPISNHLYFYWYRQILGQKVEFLVSFYNNEISEKSEIFDDQFSVERPDGSNFTLKIRSTKLEDSAMYFCASSGASSIETQYFGPGTRLLVL.

This clonotype was detected only a few times. The V and J genes are TRBV2 and TRBJ1-3; D uncertain. In germline, CDR1 is SNHLY, CDR2 FYNNEI. The CDR3 loop spans 15 amino acids. V shed 3 bases and J shed 0 bases, with 9 bases lying between them. The CDR3 reads CASSDTATSGNTIYF. In DNA form, the CDR3 reads TGTGCCAGCAGTGATACGGCGACCTCTGGAAACACCATATATTTT.

This clonotype was recorded at least ten times. The chain links TRBV11-1 to TRBJ2-1; TRBD2 matches 15 bases. The trim removed 5 bases at V and 7 bases at J, leaving 12 bases unmatched. This CDR3 spans 18 amino acids. The germline gives CDR1 SGHAT, CDR2 FQDESV (reference sequence). This chain's CDR3 is CASSPGLAGGLVRNEQFF. The DNA of the CDR3 is TGTGCCAGCAGCCCCGGACTAGCGGGAGGGTTAGTTCGGAATGAGCAGTTCTTC. Supplemented by reference TRBV11-1 and TRBJ2-1, the full variable domain reads EAEVAQSPRYKITEKSQAVAFWCDPISGHATLYWYRQILGQGPELLVQFQDESVVDDSQLPKDRFSAERLKGVDSTLKIQPAELGDSAMYLCASSPGLAGGLVRNEQFFGPGTRLTVL.

The chain links TRBV7-9 to TRBJ1-4; D unresolved. CDR1 and CDR2 from the germline V gene are SEHNR and FQNEAQ (reference sequence). V lost 7 bases and J lost 8, with 17 bases in between. The CDR3 totals 14 residues. The CDR3: CASTRTSEGEKLFF. As DNA, the CDR3 is TGTGCCAGCACCCGGACCAGCGAAGGCGAAAAACTGTTTTTT.

This clonotype was counted only a few times. Being one base from a much bigger clone, this may be a read error. V usage is TRBV6-2 or TRBV6-3 and J usage is TRBJ2-7; D is unresolved. Trimming took 1 base from V and 3 from J, leaving 1 base between them. The CDR3 totals 11 residues. Germline V gives CDR1 MNHEY, CDR2 SVGEGT. The CDR3 bases are TGTGCCAGCAGTTACTACTACGAGCAGTACTTC. Amino acids: CASSYYYEQYF.

Only a few counts were recorded for this clonotype. The V gene is TRBV20-1, the J gene TRBJ1-4; D not resolved. V was trimmed by 4 bases and J by 8 bases, leaving 14 bases between them. The germline V gene encodes CDR1 DFQATT and CDR2 SNEGSKA (reference sequence). CDR3 size: 13 residues. The CDR3 bases are TGCAGTGCTAACGACCTACTGAAGGAAAAACTGTTTTTT. Encoded protein: CSANDLLKEKLFF.

Only a few counts were recorded for this clonotype. The chain carries TRBV12-3 or TRBV12-4 and TRBJ1-1, with D maybe TRBD1 (6 bases). Trimming removed 5 bases at V and 7 bases at J, with 14 bases between. The CDR3 extends over 13 amino acids. In DNA, the CDR3 is TGTGCCAGCAGTCTCCTCGGACAGCATGAAGCTTTCTTT. This translates into CASSLLGQHEAFF.